The rows below give T cell receptor beta chains drawn from one sample of a study of OX40 agonist ivuxolimab in advanced cancers. Profiled with immunoSEQ multiplex PCR; TCRdb holds only in-frame clones, not every one. The data contain over 70,000 clones, 70% to 90% of them singletons. Sequencing was performed on CD4+ or CD8+ T cells sorted from blood, taken in a trial of the OX40 agonist ivuxolimab. The receptors here all came from an adult with an advanced solid tumor such as melanoma, head and neck, liver or kidney cancer. CDR3s include the opening cysteine and the closing phenylalanine or tryptophan. The order of the fields is CDR3 protein, CDR3 DNA, V gene, clone size, J gene, D gene. D genes are given only for firm matches. Not every row has a clone size; where given, it reads once, few, many or a size class.

CASSLTSSGNTIYF | TGTGCCAGCTCACTGACGTCGTCTGGAAACACCATATATTTT | TRBV18 | once | TRBJ1-3 | -
CASSTGTGYGYTF | TGTGCCAGTAGTACCGGGACAGGGTATGGCTACACCTTC | TRBV19 | - | TRBJ1-2 | TRBD1
CATSNFRDRDEKLFF | TGTGCCACCAGCAACTTCCGGGACAGGGATGAAAAACTGTTTTTT | TRBV15 | - | TRBJ1-4 | TRBD1
CASSPGLSGTDTQYF | TGCGCCAGCAGCCCTGGACTATCCGGCACAGATACGCAGTATTTT | TRBV5-1 | - | TRBJ2-3 | -
CASTSLETVGNQPQHF | TGTGCCAGCACCAGCTTGGAAACAGTAGGCAATCAGCCCCAGCATTTT | TRBV2 | - | TRBJ1-5 | -
CASSTGNFGDSPLHF | TGTGCCAGCTCAACCGGGAACTTCGGGGATTCACCCCTCCACTTT | TRBV18 | once | TRBJ1-6 | -
CASSNRWITSYEQYF | TGTGCCAGTAGTAACAGATGGATTACGTCCTACGAGCAGTACTTC | TRBV19 | once | TRBJ2-7 | -
CASRNRDGQSSYNEQFF | TGTGCTAGCAGAAACCGGGACGGCCAAAGCTCCTACAATGAGCAGTTCTTC | TRBV7-7 | - | TRBJ2-1 | -
CASSLDPVRSYNEQFF | TGCGCCAGCAGCTTGGATCCGGTACGCTCCTACAATGAGCAGTTCTTC | TRBV5-1 | - | TRBJ2-1 | -
CASSLVVGMPEAFF | TGCGCCAGCAGCTTGGTGGTTGGGATGCCTGAAGCTTTCTTT | TRBV5-1 | - | TRBJ1-1 | -
CASSLSQGTDTQYF | TGTGCTAGCAGCTTATCGCAGGGGACAGATACGCAGTATTTT | TRBV7-7 | - | TRBJ2-3 | -
CASSQAVSYSNQPQHF | TGCGCCAGCAGCCAAGCAGTCAGCTATAGCAATCAGCCCCAGCATTTT | TRBV4-1 | - | TRBJ1-5 | -
CASSASEGTEAFF | TGCGCCAGCAGTGCGTCGGAGGGGACTGAAGCTTTCTTT | TRBV10-2 | once | TRBJ1-1 | -
CASSFTGTGGADTQYF | TGCGCCAGCAGCTTTACCGGGACAGGGGGCGCAGATACGCAGTATTTT | TRBV5-1 | - | TRBJ2-3 | TRBD1
CASSSTRTGTLSGANVLTF | TGTGCCAGCAGCTCAACCCGGACAGGAACCCTCTCTGGGGCCAACGTCCTGACTTTC | TRBV9 | - | TRBJ2-6 | TRBD1
CASSLTKDNSPLHF | TGTGCCAGCAGCTTGACAAAAGATAATTCACCCCTCCACTTT | TRBV6-5 | - | TRBJ1-6 | -
CASTELQGPYEQYF | TGTGCCAGTACCGAGTTGCAGGGGCCCTACGAGCAGTACTTC | TRBV18 | - | TRBJ2-7 | -
CASSFIAGGRSDSSYNEQFF | TGTGCCAGCAGTTTTATAGCGGGGGGACGGAGCGATAGCTCCTACAATGAGCAGTTCTTC | TRBV6-4 | once | TRBJ2-1 | TRBD2
CASTLRGSTGGTQPQHF | TGTGCCAGTACCCTGCGCGGGTCGACAGGGGGCACTCAGCCCCAGCATTTT | TRBV19 | - | TRBJ1-5 | TRBD1
CASSIGSGASNGYTF | TGTGCCAGCAGTATAGGATCGGGGGCGAGTAATGGCTACACCTTC | TRBV7-6 | - | TRBJ1-2 | -
CASSTTRTGGTYGYTF | TGTGCCAGCAGCACAACGAGGACAGGGGGTACCTATGGCTACACCTTC | TRBV13 | - | TRBJ1-2 | TRBD1
CASSESSAYEQYF | TGTGCCAGCAGTGAATCGAGTGCCTACGAGCAGTACTTC | TRBV6-1 | - | TRBJ2-7 | -
CASSVLAGSTDTQYF | TGTGCCAGCAGTGTCCTAGCGGGGAGCACAGATACGCAGTATTTT | TRBV2 | - | TRBJ2-3 | TRBD2
CASLSGYPDTQYF | TGTGCCAGCTTATCTGGCTACCCGGATACGCAGTATTTT | TRBV6-1 | - | TRBJ2-3 | -
CASSPGVNQPQHF | TGTGCCAGCAGCCCAGGGGTAAATCAGCCCCAGCATTTT | TRBV7-3 | - | TRBJ1-5 | -
CSVGRGGNQPQHF | TGCAGCGTCGGGCGGGGGGGCAATCAGCCCCAGCATTTT | TRBV29-1 | - | TRBJ1-5 | -
CSATQGSSSQETQYF | TGCAGCGCCACACAGGGGAGTTCATCGCAAGAGACCCAGTACTTC | TRBV29-1 | few | TRBJ2-5 | TRBD1
CSARTADTQYF | TGCAGTGCGAGGACCGCGGATACGCAGTATTTT | TRBV20-1 | once | TRBJ2-3 | -
CASSSPVGASEQYF | TGTGCCAGCAGCTCCCCGGTGGGGGCTAGCGAGCAGTACTTC | TRBV11-1 | - | TRBJ2-7 | -
CAWSVVGNTIYF | TGTGCCTGGAGTGTAGTGGGAAACACCATATATTTT | TRBV30 | - | TRBJ1-3 | -
CASSLGGSYEQYF | TGTGCCAGCAGCTTAGGGGGCTCCTACGAGCAGTACTTC | TRBV11-1 | once | TRBJ2-7 | -
CASSPPGVEKLFF | TGTGCCAGCTCACCACCGGGGGTAGAAAAACTGTTTTTT | TRBV18 | - | TRBJ1-4 | -
CASSMRGQSAANEKLFF | TGTGCCAGTAGTATGAGGGGACAGTCGGCTGCTAATGAAAAACTGTTTTTT | TRBV19 | - | TRBJ1-4 | TRBD1
CAWSVPHKGEKLFF | TGTGCCTGGAGTGTACCTCATAAGGGGGAAAAACTGTTTTTT | TRBV30 | - | TRBJ1-4 | -
CASSQDWDLMSTSNYGYTF | TGTGCCAGCAGCCAAGATTGGGATTTGATGTCAACTTCAAACTATGGCTACACCTTC | TRBV4-2 | - | TRBJ1-2 | -
CATSRDGRATGGYTF | TGTGCCACCAGCAGAGATGGTCGAGCAACCGGGGGCTACACCTTC | TRBV15 | once | TRBJ1-2 | -
CASSERGINGYTF | TGTGCCAGCAGTGAACGGGGTATCAATGGCTACACCTTC | TRBV6-1 | - | TRBJ1-2 | -
CASSYSRGEAFF | TGTGCCAGCAGTTACTCCAGGGGGGAAGCTTTCTTT | TRBV6-5 | - | TRBJ1-1 | TRBD1
CASMQGNTEAFF | TGTGCCAGCATGCAGGGGAACACTGAAGCTTTCTTT | TRBV6-5 | few | TRBJ1-1 | -
CASSQDLAGTANYGYTF | TGTGCCAGCAGCCAAGACTTAGCCGGGACAGCTAACTATGGCTACACCTTC | TRBV4-2 | - | TRBJ1-2 | TRBD1
CASSLGGNQDEQYF | TGTGCCAGCAGTTTAGGGGGGAATCAGGACGAGCAGTACTTC | TRBV27 | once | TRBJ2-7 | -
CASSPRVRLNSPLHF | TGTGCCAGCAGCCCGAGGGTGCGCCTAAATTCACCCCTCCACTTT | TRBV5-6 | - | TRBJ1-6 | -